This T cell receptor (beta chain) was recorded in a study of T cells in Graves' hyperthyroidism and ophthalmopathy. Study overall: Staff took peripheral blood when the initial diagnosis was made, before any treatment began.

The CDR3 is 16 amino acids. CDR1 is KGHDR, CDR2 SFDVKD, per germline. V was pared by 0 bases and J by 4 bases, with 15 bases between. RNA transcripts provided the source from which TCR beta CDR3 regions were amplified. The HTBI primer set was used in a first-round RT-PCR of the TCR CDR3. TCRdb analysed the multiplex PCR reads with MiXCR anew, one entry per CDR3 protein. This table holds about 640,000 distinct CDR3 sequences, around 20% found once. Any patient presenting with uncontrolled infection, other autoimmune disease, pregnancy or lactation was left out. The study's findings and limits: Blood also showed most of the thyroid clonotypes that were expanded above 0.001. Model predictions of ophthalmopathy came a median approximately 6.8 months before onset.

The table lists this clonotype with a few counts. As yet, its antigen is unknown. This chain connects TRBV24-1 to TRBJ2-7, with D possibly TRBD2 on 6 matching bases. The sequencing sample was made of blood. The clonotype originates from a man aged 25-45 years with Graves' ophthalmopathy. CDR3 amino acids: CATSDLEGLLLYEQYF. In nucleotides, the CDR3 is TGTGCCACCAGTGATTTGGAGGGACTGCTTCTGTACGAGCAGTACTTC.